This TCR beta chain was found in a study of blood T cell repertoires in COVID-19. Libraries were prepared by immunoSEQ multiplex PCR; TCRdb keeps only in-frame clonotypes and omits some of them. This table has around 140,000 clones, 80% to 90% appearing once. Input material: PBMCs or T cells enriched from blood (not recorded which). The sequence was collected from a man aged 55 to 69 who had recovered from COVID-19.

In DNA form, the CDR3 reads TGTGCCAGCAGTACAGAGACTAGCGGGAGGAGCACAGATACGCAGTATTTT. Translation: CASSTETSGRSTDTQYF. The V call is TRBV28, the J call TRBJ2-3; 13 nucleotides line up with TRBD2. Germline V CDR1 and CDR2: MDHEN, SYDVKM. The junction had 5 bases not matched to a gene; V was cut back by 5 bases and J by 0 bases. The CDR3 covers 17 residues. Full variable domain (outside the CDR3, taken from reference TRBV28 and TRBJ2-3): DVKVTQSSRYLVKRTGEKVFLECVQDMDHENMFWYRQDPGLGLRLIYFSYDVKMKEKGDIPEGYSVSREKKERFSLILESASTNQTSMYLCASSTETSGRSTDTQYFGPGTRLTVL.